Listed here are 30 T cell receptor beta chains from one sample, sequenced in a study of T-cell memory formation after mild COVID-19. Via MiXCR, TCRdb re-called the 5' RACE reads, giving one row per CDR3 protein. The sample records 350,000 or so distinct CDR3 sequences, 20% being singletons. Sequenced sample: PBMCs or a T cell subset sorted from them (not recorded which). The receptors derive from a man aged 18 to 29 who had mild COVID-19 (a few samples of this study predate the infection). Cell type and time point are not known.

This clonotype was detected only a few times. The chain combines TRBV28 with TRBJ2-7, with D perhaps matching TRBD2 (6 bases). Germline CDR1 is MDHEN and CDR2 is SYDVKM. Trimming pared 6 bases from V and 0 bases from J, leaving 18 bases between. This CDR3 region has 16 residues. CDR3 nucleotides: TGTGCCAGCAGCGCAGGAGGGCCAGAGAGCTCCTACGAGCAGTACGTC. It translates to CASSAGGPESSYEQYV.

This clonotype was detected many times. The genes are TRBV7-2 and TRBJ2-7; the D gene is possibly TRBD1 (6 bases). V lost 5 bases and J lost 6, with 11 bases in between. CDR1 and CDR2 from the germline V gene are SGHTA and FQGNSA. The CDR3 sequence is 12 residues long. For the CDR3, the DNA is TGTGCCAGCAGCGATGACAGGTCCGAGCAGTACTTC. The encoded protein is CASSDDRSEQYF.

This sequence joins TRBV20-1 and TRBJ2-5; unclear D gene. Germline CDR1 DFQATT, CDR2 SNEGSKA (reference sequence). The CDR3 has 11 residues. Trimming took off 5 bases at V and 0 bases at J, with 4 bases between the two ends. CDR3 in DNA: TGCAGTGCTTCGTACCAAGAGACCCAGTACTTC. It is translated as CSASYQETQYF.

The chain's CDR3 is CASSPQAGRMLTEAFF. CDR3 sequence (DNA): TGTGCCAGCAGTCCTCAGGCCGGACGCATGCTTACTGAAGCTTTCTTT. The V call is TRBV12-3 or TRBV12-4, the J call TRBJ1-1; D is undetermined. The CDR3 sequence is 16 residues long. Deletions cut 5 bases from V and 5 bases from J, with 21 bases between.

The DNA for the CDR3 is TGTGCCAGCAGCCCCGACAGCCAAAGCTATGGCTACACCTTC. Amino acid sequence: CASSPDSQSYGYTF. The V gene is TRBV7-3, the J gene TRBJ1-2, with a tentative D call TRBD1 (5 bases). From germline, CDR1 is SGHTA and CDR2 FQGTGA. This CDR3 region has 14 residues. V was pared by 5 bases and J by 4 bases, with 14 bases between.

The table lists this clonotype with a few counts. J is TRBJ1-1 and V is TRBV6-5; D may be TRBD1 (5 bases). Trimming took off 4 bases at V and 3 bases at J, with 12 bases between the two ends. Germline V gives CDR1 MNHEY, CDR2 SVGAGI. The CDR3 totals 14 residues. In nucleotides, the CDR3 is TGTGCCAGCAGTTGGTCGACAGTTTACACTGAAGCTTTCTTT. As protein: CASSWSTVYTEAFF.

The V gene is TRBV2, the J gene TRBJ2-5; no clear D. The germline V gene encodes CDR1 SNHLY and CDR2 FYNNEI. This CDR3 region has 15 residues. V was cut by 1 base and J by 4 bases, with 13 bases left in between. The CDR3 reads CASSEDVRSGETQYF. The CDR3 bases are TGTGCCAGCAGTGAAGACGTACGTTCCGGAGAGACCCAGTACTTC.

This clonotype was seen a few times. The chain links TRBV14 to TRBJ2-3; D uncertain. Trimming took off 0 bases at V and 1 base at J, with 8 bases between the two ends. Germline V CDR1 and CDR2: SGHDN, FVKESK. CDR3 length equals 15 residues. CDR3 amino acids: CASSQEVRRTDTQYF. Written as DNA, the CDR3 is TGTGCCAGCAGCCAAGAAGTCAGACGCACAGATACGCAGTATTTT.

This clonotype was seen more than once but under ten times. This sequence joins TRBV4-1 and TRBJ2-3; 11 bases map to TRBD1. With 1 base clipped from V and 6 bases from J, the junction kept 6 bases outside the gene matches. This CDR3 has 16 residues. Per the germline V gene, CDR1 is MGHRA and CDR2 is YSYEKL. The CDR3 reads CASSQVPGQGEDTQYF. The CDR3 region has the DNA TGCGCCAGCAGCCAAGTACCGGGACAGGGGGAGGATACGCAGTATTTT.

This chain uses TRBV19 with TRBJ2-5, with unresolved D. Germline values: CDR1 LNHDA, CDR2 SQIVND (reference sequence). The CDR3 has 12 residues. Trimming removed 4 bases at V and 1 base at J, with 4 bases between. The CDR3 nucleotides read TGTGCCAGTAGTAACCTCCAAGAGACCCAGTACTTC. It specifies CASSNLQETQYF.

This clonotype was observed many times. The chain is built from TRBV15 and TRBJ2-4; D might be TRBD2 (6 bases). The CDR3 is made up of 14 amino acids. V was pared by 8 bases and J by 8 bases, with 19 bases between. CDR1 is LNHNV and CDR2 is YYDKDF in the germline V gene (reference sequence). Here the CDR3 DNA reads TGTGCCACCGGCCGTGGGGCGGGGCCGGACATTCAGTACTTC. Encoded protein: CATGRGAGPDIQYF. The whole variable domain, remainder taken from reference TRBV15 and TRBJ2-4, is DAMVIQNPRYQVTQFGKPVTLSCSQTLNHNVMYWYQQKSSQAPKLLFHYYDKDFNNEADTPDNFQSRRPNTSFCFLDIRSPGLGDTAMYLCATGRGAGPDIQYFGAGTRLSVL.

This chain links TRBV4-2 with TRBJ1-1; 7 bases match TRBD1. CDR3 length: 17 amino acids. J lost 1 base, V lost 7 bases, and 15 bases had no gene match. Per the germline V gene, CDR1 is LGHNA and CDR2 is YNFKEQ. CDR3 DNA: TGTGCCAGCACCTTAGGTGGGCCGGGACAGAAGAACACTGAAGCTTTCTTT. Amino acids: CASTLGGPGQKNTEAFF.

The CDR3 spells CASSTGFTEAFF. The CDR3, as DNA: TGTGCCAGCAGTACTGGGTTCACTGAAGCTTTCTTT. The V call is TRBV27, the J call TRBJ1-1; no firm D call. From germline, CDR1 is MNHEY and CDR2 SMNVEV (reference sequence). CDR3 length equals 12 residues. The V gene lost 5 bases and the J gene lost 4 bases, with 8 bases spanning the gap.

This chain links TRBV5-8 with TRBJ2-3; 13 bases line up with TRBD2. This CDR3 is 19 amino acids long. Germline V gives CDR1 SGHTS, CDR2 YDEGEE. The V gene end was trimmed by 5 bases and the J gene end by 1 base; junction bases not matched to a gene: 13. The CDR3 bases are TGTGCCAGCAGTTCGGACAGCACCGGGACTAGCGGGGGCACAGATACGCAGTATTTT. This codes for CASSSDSTGTSGGTDTQYF.

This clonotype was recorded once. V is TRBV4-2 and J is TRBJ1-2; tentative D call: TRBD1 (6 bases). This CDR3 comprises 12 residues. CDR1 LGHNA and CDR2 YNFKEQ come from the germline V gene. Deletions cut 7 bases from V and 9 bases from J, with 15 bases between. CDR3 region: CASTGTLSSYTF. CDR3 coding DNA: TGTGCCAGCACCGGGACATTGAGTAGCTACACCTTC.

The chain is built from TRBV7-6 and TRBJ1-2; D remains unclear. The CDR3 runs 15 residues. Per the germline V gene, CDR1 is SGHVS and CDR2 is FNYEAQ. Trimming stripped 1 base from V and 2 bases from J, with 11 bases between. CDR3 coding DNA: TGTGCCAGCAGCTTAGAACGTAGTCCGAACTATGGCTACACCTTC. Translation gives CASSLERSPNYGYTF. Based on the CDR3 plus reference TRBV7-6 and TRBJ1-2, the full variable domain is GAGVSQSPRYKVTKRGQDVALRCDPISGHVSLYWYRQALGQGPEFLTYFNYEAQQDKSGLPNDRFSAERPEGSISTLTIQRTEQRDSAMYRCASSLERSPNYGYTFGSGTRLTVV.

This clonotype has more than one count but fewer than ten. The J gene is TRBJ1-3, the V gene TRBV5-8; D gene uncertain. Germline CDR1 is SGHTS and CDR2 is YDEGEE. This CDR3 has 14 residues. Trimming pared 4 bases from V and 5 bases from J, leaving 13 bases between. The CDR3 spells CASSTHGLRNTIYF. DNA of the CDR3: TGTGCCAGCAGCACTCACGGACTAAGAAACACCATATATTTT.

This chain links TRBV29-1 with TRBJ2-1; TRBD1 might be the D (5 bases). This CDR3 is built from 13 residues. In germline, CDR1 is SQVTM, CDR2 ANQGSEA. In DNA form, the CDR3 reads TGCACCGCACGCACGGGCAGGGACAATGAGCAGTTCTTC. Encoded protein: CTARTGRDNEQFF.

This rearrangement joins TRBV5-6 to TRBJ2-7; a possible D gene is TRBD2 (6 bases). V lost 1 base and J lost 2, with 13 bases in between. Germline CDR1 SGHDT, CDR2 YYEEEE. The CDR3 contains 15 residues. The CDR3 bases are TGTGCCAGCAGCTTGCGGGCGGGGCTCACCTACGAGCAGTACTTC. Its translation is CASSLRAGLTYEQYF.

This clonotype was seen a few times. CDR3 sequence: CAISELQVTGELFF. The DNA of the CDR3 is TGTGCCATCAGTGAGTTGCAGGTCACCGGGGAGCTGTTTTTT. This rearrangement joins TRBV10-3 to TRBJ2-2, with no clear D. Germline CDR1 reads ENHRY; CDR2 reads SYGVKD. Trimming took off 1 base at V and 4 bases at J, with 7 bases between the two ends. The CDR3 consists of 14 residues.

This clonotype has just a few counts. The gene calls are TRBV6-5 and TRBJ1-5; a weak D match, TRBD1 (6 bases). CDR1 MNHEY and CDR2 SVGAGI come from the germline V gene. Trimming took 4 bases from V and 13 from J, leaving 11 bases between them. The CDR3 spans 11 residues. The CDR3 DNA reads TGTGCCAGCAGTTCGGGGGGCATACAGCATTTT. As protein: CASSSGGIQHF.

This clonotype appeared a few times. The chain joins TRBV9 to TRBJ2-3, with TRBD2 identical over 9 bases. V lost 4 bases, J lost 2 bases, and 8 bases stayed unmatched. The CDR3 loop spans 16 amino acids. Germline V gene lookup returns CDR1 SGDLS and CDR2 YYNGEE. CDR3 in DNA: TGTGCCAGCAGCCTCTTAGCGGGGGACCCCACAGATACGCAGTATTTT. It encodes CASSLLAGDPTDTQYF.

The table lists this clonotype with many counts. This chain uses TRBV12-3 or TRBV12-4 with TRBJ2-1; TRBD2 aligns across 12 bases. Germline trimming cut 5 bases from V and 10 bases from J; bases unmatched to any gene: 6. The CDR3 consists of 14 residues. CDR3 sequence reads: CASSPPSGGGEQFF. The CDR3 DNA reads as TGTGCCAGCAGTCCTCCTAGCGGGGGGGGCGAGCAGTTCTTC.

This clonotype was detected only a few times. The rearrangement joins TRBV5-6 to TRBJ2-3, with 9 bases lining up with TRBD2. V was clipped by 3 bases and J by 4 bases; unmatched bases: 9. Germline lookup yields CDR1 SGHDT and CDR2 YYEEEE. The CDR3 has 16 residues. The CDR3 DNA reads TGTGCCAGCAGCTCACTCGGGGGCGGGGGGGCAGATACGCAGTATTTT. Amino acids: CASSSLGGGGADTQYF. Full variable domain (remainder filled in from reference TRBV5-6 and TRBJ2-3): DAGVTQSPTHLIKTRGQQVTLRCSPKSGHDTVSWYQQALGQGPQFIFQYYEEEERQRGNFPDRFSGHQFPNYSSELNVNALLLGDSALYLCASSSLGGGGADTQYFGPGTRLTVL.

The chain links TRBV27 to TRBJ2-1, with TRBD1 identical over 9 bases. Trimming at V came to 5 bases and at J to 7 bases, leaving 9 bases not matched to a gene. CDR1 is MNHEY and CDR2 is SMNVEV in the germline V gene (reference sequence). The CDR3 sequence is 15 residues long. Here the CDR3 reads CASSDGTGTFNEQFF. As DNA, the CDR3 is TGTGCCAGCAGTGACGGGACAGGGACGTTTAATGAGCAGTTCTTC.

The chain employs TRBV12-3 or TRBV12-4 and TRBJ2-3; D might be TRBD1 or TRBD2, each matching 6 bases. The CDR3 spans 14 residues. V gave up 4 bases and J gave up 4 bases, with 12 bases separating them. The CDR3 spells CASSSPGGADTQYF. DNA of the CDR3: TGTGCCAGCAGTTCCCCCGGGGGCGCAGATACGCAGTATTTT.

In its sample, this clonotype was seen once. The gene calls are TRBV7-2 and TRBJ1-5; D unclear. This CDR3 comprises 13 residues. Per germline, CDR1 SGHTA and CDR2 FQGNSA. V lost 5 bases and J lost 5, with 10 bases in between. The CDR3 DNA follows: TGTGCCAGCAGCGCAGAGCAGCATCAGCCCCAGCATTTT. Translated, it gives CASSAEQHQPQHF.

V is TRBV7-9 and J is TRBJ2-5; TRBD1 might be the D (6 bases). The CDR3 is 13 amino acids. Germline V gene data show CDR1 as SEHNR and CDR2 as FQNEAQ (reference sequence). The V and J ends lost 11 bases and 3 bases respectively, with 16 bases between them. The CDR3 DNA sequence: TGTGCCGGATTGGACAGTACTGAAGAGACCCAGTACTTC. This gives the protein CAGLDSTEETQYF.

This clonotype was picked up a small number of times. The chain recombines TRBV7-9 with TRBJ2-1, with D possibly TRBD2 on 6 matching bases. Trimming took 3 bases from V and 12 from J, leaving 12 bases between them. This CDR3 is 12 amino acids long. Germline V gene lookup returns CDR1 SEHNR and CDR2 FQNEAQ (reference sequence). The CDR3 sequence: CASSLSTGGQFF. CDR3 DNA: TGTGCCAGCAGCTTGTCCACCGGGGGGCAGTTCTTC.

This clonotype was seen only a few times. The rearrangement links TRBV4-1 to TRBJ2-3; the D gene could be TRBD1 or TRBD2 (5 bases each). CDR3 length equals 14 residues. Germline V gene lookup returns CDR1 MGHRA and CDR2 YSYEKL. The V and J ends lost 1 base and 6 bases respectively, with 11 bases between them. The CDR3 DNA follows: TGCGCCAGCAGCCAAGCACTAGAGGGGGATACGCAGTATTTT. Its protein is CASSQALEGDTQYF.